This entry lists 28 T cell receptor beta chains sequenced from one sample in a study of T cell clonality in common variable immunodeficiency (dated by TCRdb to the mid-2010s). Receptors were amplified or captured by the immunoSEQ multiplex PCR assay. TCRdb mirrors the immuneACCESS table, restricted to in-frame sequences. Some clones are absent from its copies; in checked studies, under half trace to an unresolved V gene, and the reason for the others is unknown. For this sample, approximately 60,000 clones appear and none is a singleton. The top ten constitute 0.83% of the sample. The sample consisted of peripheral blood mononuclear cells. These TCRs come from a person aged 18-69 years in good health.

Ten or more counts support this clone. The read falls 3 residues short of the CDR3 end, and the missing part is taken from the germline J gene. V is TRBV4-1 and J is TRBJ2-3; D perhaps matches TRBD2 (6 bases). The CDR3 length is 13 residues. Germline assignment: CDR1 MGHRA and CDR2 YSYEKL. The CDR3 sequence is CASSEGRREPQYF. CDR3 DNA (partial): TGCGCCAGCTCGGAGGGCAGGAGAGAGCCG.

This clone came up a few times. The read ends 3 residues shy of where the CDR3 ends; the end is completed using the germline J gene. The V and J genes are TRBV11-2 and TRBJ1-1; 8 bases map to TRBD1. Germline trimming cut 6 bases from V and 7 bases from J; bases unmatched to any gene: 10. CDR1 and CDR2 from the germline V gene are SGHAT and FQNNGV. The CDR3 loop spans 14 amino acids. CDR3: CASSFQGAILEAFF. CDR3 bases read: TGTGCCAGCAGTTTTCAGGGGGCGATCCTTGAA.

This clone occurred many times. The read ends 3 residues before the CDR3 terminus; that terminus is restored from the germline J gene. The V and J genes are TRBV29-1 and TRBJ2-3, with D possibly TRBD2 on 5 matching bases. Per the germline V gene, CDR1 is SQVTM and CDR2 is ANQGSEA. There are 15 residues in the CDR3. V lost 3 bases and J lost 3, with 16 bases in between. CDR3 in amino acids: CSVDSTELATDTQYF. CDR3 bases read: TGCAGCGTTGATTCCACCGAGCTAGCAACAGATACG.

This clone was detected ten times or more. This CDR3 is CASSDSIYGYTF. Partial CDR3 DNA: TGCGCCAGCTCTGACAGCATCTATGGC. The rearrangement joins TRBV4-1 to TRBJ1-2, with D maybe TRBD1 (5 bases). The CDR3 is cut off 3 residues early in the read; its end comes from the germline J gene. Between the trimmed V and J ends, which lost 8 bases and 4 bases, there was a span of 11 bases. The CDR3 contains 12 residues. Germline V gives CDR1 MGHRA, CDR2 YSYEKL.

This clone was detected many times. The read ends 3 residues early relative to the CDR3; the germline J gene fills the gap. The J gene is TRBJ2-1, the V gene TRBV7-2; 7 bases agree with TRBD1. After removal of 2 bases from V and 6 bases from J, the junction contained 4 bases not matched to a gene. The CDR3 is 14 amino acids. Germline assignment: CDR1 SGHTA and CDR2 FQGNSA. The sequenced CDR3 bases are TGTGCCAGCAGCTTAAACAGGGGCCCCAATGAG. It specifies CASSLNRGPNE. The full CDR3 sequence reads CASSLNRGPNEQFF.

In its sample, this clone was seen many times. The DNA ends 3 residues before the CDR3 does, and the rest of the CDR3 is filled in from the germline J gene. V is TRBV19 and J is TRBJ2-2, with D tentatively TRBD1 (6 bases). The CDR3 covers 14 residues. Germline CDR1 LNHDA, CDR2 SQIVND (reference sequence). This chain's CDR3 is CASSLQGSGSPLFF. The part of the CDR3 DNA that was read is TGTGCCAGTAGTCTACAGGGTTCGGGGTCACCG.

This clone is labeled medium-sized. The CDR3 end is not reached by the read, which stops 3 residues before it; the germline J gene fills it in. This rearrangement joins TRBV4-2 to TRBJ2-3; 13 nucleotides align to TRBD2. CDR1 and CDR2 (germline): LGHNA, YNFKEQ. The CDR3 has 20 amino acids. Trimming took 4 bases from V and 2 from J; bases not matched to a gene: 15. The sequenced part of the CDR3 DNA is TGTGCCAGCAGCCTCGCCCGGACTAGCGGGAGCCCAGATTTCACAGATACG. This gives the protein CASSLARTSGSPDFTDT. The full CDR3 protein is CASSLARTSGSPDFTDTQYF.

Many counts were recorded for this clone. Coverage ceases 3 residues before the CDR3 finishes, and the germline J gene fills in the end. Distinct nucleotide sequences in the sample also encode this CDR3. V gene TRBV7-2 combines with J gene TRBJ2-3, with D possibly TRBD1 on 8 matching bases. The germline CDR1 and CDR2 sequences are SGHTA and FQGNSA. This CDR3 has 14 amino acids. Here the CDR3 reads CASSPTGGVETQYF. The CDR3 DNA, read in part, is TGTGCCAGCAGCCCCACAGGGGGGGTAGAGACG.

This clone was counted at least ten times. From the germline J gene comes the end of the CDR3, since the read stops 3 residues before it. The chain carries TRBV7-9 and TRBJ1-2, with 7 positions matching TRBD1. This CDR3 has 14 amino acids. Germline V lookup: CDR1 SEHNR, CDR2 FQNEAQ (reference sequence). The trim removed 5 bases at V and 4 bases at J, leaving 7 bases unmatched. The CDR3 DNA, read in part, is TGTGCCAGCAGCCCTAAGGGGACAGTCTATGGC. Its protein product is CASSPKGTVYG. The CDR3, in full, reads CASSPKGTVYGYTF.

This clone was recorded a few times. Coverage ceases 3 residues before the CDR3 finishes, and the germline J gene fills in the end. The rearrangement links TRBV7-9 to TRBJ1-2; tentative D call: TRBD1 (5 bases). Germline V lookup: CDR1 SEHNR, CDR2 FQNEAQ (reference sequence). This CDR3 is built from 15 residues. CDR3 DNA, as far as it was read: TGTGCCAGCAGCCCAGGGACTAGCGGGACTTGGGAC. Protein product: CASSPGTSGTWD. The full CDR3 protein is CASSPGTSGTWDYTF. The full variable domain, rest sourced from reference TRBV7-9 and TRBJ1-2, is DTGVSQNPRHKITKRGQNVTFRCDPISEHNRLYWYRQTLGQGPEFLTYFQNEAQLEKSRLLSDRFSAERPKGSFSTLEIQRTEQGDSAMYLCASSPGTSGTWDYTFGSGTRLTVV.

At least ten counts were recorded for this clone. The CDR3 end is not reached by the read, which stops 3 residues before it; the germline J gene fills it in. The chain recombines TRBV23-1 with TRBJ1-5, with 9 nucleotides matching TRBD1. TRBV23-1 is given ORF status, its function remaining uncertain. CDR3 length equals 16 residues. CDR3: CASSLPGTGIKRPQHF. The CDR3 bases that were read are TGCGCCAGCAGTCTACCGGGGACAGGGATCAAGAGACCC.

By its share, this clone is medium-sized. Read data end 3 residues before the CDR3 end; the end is taken from the germline J gene. The gene calls are TRBV20-1 and TRBJ2-7; TRBD2 might be the D (6 bases). The CDR3 is 15 residues long. The V end lost 1 base, the J end lost 1 base, and 14 bases lay between the germline ends. Per the germline V gene, CDR1 is DFQATT and CDR2 is SNEGSKA (reference sequence). The CDR3 reads CSARASWGDSYEQYF. The CDR3 bases that were read are TGCAGTGCTAGAGCGAGTTGGGGGGATTCCTACGAG.

This clone was counted many times. Read sequence stops 3 residues before the CDR3 end, and the germline J gene provides the missing end. The rearrangement links TRBV5-5 to TRBJ1-5; a weak D match, TRBD1 (6 bases). The ends were cut back, 4 bases at V and 5 bases at J, with 13 bases in the middle. Per germline, CDR1 SGHKS and CDR2 YYEKEE (reference sequence). This CDR3 has 14 residues. The CDR3 spells CASSRTVFDQPQHF. The DNA read from the CDR3 is TGTGCCAGCAGCAGGACAGTGTTCGATCAGCCC.

This clone was picked up many times. The CDR3 region is CSVLTGTTNTEAFF. Partial CDR3 DNA: TGCAGCGTTCTGACCGGGACAACAAACACTGAA. This rearrangement joins TRBV29-1 to TRBJ1-1, with D possibly matching TRBD1 (6 bases). The CDR3 is cut off 3 residues early in the read; its end comes from the germline J gene. V was cut by 5 bases and J by 2 bases, with 15 bases left in between. Germline-derived CDR1 and CDR2 are SQVTM and ANQGSEA. The CDR3 is 14 amino acids.

The sample holds many counts of this clone. The read terminates 3 residues before the CDR3 end, so the remaining end is supplied by the germline J gene. The V and J genes are TRBV19 and TRBJ2-2, with 9 bases identical to TRBD1. The CDR3 consists of 16 residues. Germline V CDR1 and CDR2: LNHDA, SQIVND (reference sequence). Trimming took 2 bases from V and 4 from J; bases not matched to a gene: 5. The CDR3 DNA, read in part, is TGTGCCAGTAGTATAAGAGGACAGGGGACCACCGGGGAG. Translated: CASSIRGQGTTGE. The entire CDR3 sequence reads CASSIRGQGTTGELFF.

In its sample, this clone was seen many times. This clone may be a read error of a much larger clone one base away. The CDR3 is CSRARGEWNFSGANVLFF. The CDR3 DNA, read in part, is TGCAGTAGGGCAAGAGGGGAGTGGAACTTCTCTGGGGCCAACGTG. The genes are TRBV20-1 and TRBJ2-2, with D perhaps TRBD1 or TRBD2 (5 bases each). The CDR3 extends 3 residues past the end of the read, so its final part is completed from the germline J gene. Germline-derived CDR1 and CDR2 are DFQATT and SNEGSKA (reference sequence). The CDR3 is 18 amino acids.

This clone was counted many times. From the germline J gene comes the end of the CDR3, since the read stops 3 residues before it. This chain joins TRBV20-1 and TRBJ1-5; 8 nucleotides align to TRBD1. The CDR3 is made up of 17 amino acids. CDR1 DFQATT and CDR2 SNEGSKA come from the germline V gene (reference sequence). Germline trimming cut 3 bases from V and 6 bases from J; bases unmatched to any gene: 16. The sequenced CDR3 bases are TGCAGTGCTAGTATCTGGTCTAAGGGACAGGAGGCTCAGCCC. Protein product: CSASIWSKGQEAQP. The complete CDR3 sequence is CSASIWSKGQEAQPQHF.

In its sample, this clone was seen many times. Read data end 3 residues before the CDR3 end; the end is taken from the germline J gene. This chain uses TRBV4-1 with TRBJ2-3; a possible D gene is TRBD2 (6 bases). Germline CDR1 is MGHRA and CDR2 is YSYEKL. V was trimmed by 0 bases and J by 6 bases, leaving 13 bases between them. CDR3 length equals 15 residues. The CDR3 reads CASSQDRGTSDTQYF. Partial CDR3 DNA: TGCGCCAGCAGCCAAGATCGGGGGACCAGCGATACG.

This clone was seen ten or more times. The CDR3 goes on 3 residues after the read ends, and that part is filled in from the germline J gene. The V call is TRBV20-1, the J call TRBJ1-6; 7 bases map to TRBD1. Trimming removed 6 bases from V and 4 bases from J; junction bases left unmatched: 9. CDR1 and CDR2 from the germline V gene are DFQATT and SNEGSKA (reference sequence). The CDR3 has 15 residues. CDR3 in amino acids: CSARTGEVYNSPLHF. The DNA read from the CDR3 is TGCAGTGCCAGAACAGGGGAGGTTTATAATTCACCC.

This clone was counted ten times or more. The CDR3 end falls 3 residues outside the read, so it is completed with the germline J gene. Other nucleotide sequences from this sample produce the same CDR3. This chain joins TRBV7-9 and TRBJ2-5; D uncertain. The CDR3 spans 15 residues. Per germline, CDR1 SEHNR and CDR2 FQNEAQ (reference sequence). V was pared by 0 bases and J by 4 bases, with 12 bases between. The CDR3 bases that were read are TGTGCCAGCAGCTTAGCCACACCAAATGGAGAGACC. Translated, it gives CASSLATPNGET. The whole CDR3 reads CASSLATPNGETQYF. Full variable domain (remainder filled in from reference TRBV7-9 and TRBJ2-5): DTGVSQNPRHKITKRGQNVTFRCDPISEHNRLYWYRQTLGQGPEFLTYFQNEAQLEKSRLLSDRFSAERPKGSFSTLEIQRTEQGDSAMYLCASSLATPNGETQYFGPGTRLLVL.

This clone was seen repeatedly, ten times or more. The CDR3: CASSGQGPNEQFF. The sequenced part of the CDR3 DNA is TGTGCCAGCAGCGGACAGGGGCCCAATGAG. This rearrangement joins TRBV7-3 to TRBJ2-1; TRBD1 agrees at 9 bases. Read sequence stops 3 residues before the CDR3 end, and the germline J gene provides the missing end. The CDR3 consists of 13 residues. V shed 5 bases, J shed 6 bases, and the junction held 2 bases outside the gene matches. Germline V gives CDR1 SGHTA, CDR2 FQGTGA.

The table lists this clone with many counts. Read coverage stops 3 residues before the CDR3 terminus; the germline J gene supplies the remainder. J is TRBJ2-3 and V is TRBV11-3; maybe TRBD1 (6 bases). Germline V CDR1 and CDR2: SGHNT, YENEEA. The CDR3 contains 15 residues. V gave up 1 base and J gave up 5 bases, with 13 bases separating them. This CDR3 reads CASSLVSGGQDTQYF. The part of the CDR3 DNA that was read is TGTGCCAGCAGCTTAGTAAGTGGGGGCCAAGATACG.

This clone was counted ten times or more. CDR3 DNA, as far as it was read: TGTGCCAGTTCTGGACAGGGAATAGCAGATACG. It translates to CASSGQGIADT. The complete CDR3 reads CASSGQGIADTQYF. The chain is built from TRBV19 and TRBJ2-3; 8 bases are a match to TRBD1. The CDR3 end falls 3 residues outside the read, so it is completed with the germline J gene. The CDR3 is 14 amino acids. Germline V gene lookup returns CDR1 LNHDA and CDR2 SQIVND (reference sequence). The junction had 8 bases not matched to a gene; V was cut back by 8 bases and J by 4 bases.

This clone was seen a few times. The read gets to within 3 residues of the CDR3 end, and the germline J gene fills in the rest. This chain links TRBV7-2 with TRBJ1-2; a possible D gene is TRBD1 (5 bases). The CDR3 loop spans 11 amino acids. Germline V gene lookup returns CDR1 SGHTA and CDR2 FQGNSA. The CDR3 sequence is CASSARETYTF. The sequenced CDR3 bases are TGTGCCAGCAGCGCCAGGGAGACC.

This clone was recorded many times. Read data end 3 residues before the CDR3 end; the end is taken from the germline J gene. The chain has TRBV3-1 (or the pseudogene TRBV3-2) and TRBJ1-3, with D possibly being TRBD1 (6 bases). Germline V gene sequence: CDR1 LGHDT, CDR2 YNNKEL (reference sequence). The CDR3 is 14 amino acids. Trimming pared 6 bases from V and 7 bases from J, leaving 16 bases between. CDR3 DNA (partial): TGTGCCAGCAGATACACAGGGCTCGAGAACACC. Its protein product is CASRYTGLENT. The whole CDR3 region reads CASRYTGLENTIYF.

Many counts were recorded for this clone. The observed sequence ends 3 residues before the CDR3 terminus, with the missing tail filled in from the germline J gene. The V and J genes are TRBV28 and TRBJ2-3; D is perhaps TRBD2 (6 bases). This CDR3 is built from 14 residues. Germline values: CDR1 MDHEN, CDR2 SYDVKM. Trimming removed 4 bases from V and 2 bases from J, with 10 bases in between. The DNA read from the CDR3 is TGTGCCAGCAGTTCGACTAGTGTCACAGATACG. It specifies CASSSTSVTDT. The whole CDR3 protein reads CASSSTSVTDTQYF. Combining the CDR3 with reference TRBV28 and TRBJ2-3 gives the whole variable domain DVKVTQSSRYLVKRTGEKVFLECVQDMDHENMFWYRQDPGLGLRLIYFSYDVKMKEKGDIPEGYSVSREKKERFSLILESASTNQTSMYLCASSSTSVTDTQYFGPGTRLTVL.

This clone was observed many times. The DNA ends 3 residues before the CDR3 does, and the rest of the CDR3 is filled in from the germline J gene. V usage is TRBV7-9 and J usage is TRBJ2-1; 12 bases agree with TRBD2. Germline CDR1 reads SEHNR; CDR2 reads FQNEAQ (reference sequence). Losses at the gene ends were 6 bases for V and 7 bases for J; bases not matched to a gene: 7. The CDR3 covers 15 residues. CDR3 loop: CASSPSGGAVNEQFF. Incomplete CDR3 DNA: TGTGCCAGCAGTCCTAGCGGGGGGGCTGTAAATGAG.

In this sample, this clone turned up many times. The CDR3 end lies 3 residues beyond the end of the read and is filled in from the germline J gene. The chain links TRBV5-1 to TRBJ2-1; weak D call: TRBD2 (5 bases). This CDR3 is built from 15 residues. V lost 0 bases, J lost 3 bases, and 10 bases lay in between. From germline, CDR1 is SGHRS and CDR2 YFSETQ. CDR3 amino acids: CASSLGRVSYNEQFF. The part of the CDR3 DNA that was read is TGCGCCAGCAGCTTGGGGCGGGTAAGCTACAATGAG.